This TCR beta chain came from a study of blood T cells in healthy people across ages. General study findings and limits: A greater number of naive CD4+ cells and higher diversity distinguished long-lived donors from aged donors. One million T cells yielded diversity estimates that were considered underestimates.

The second PCR ran about 6 to 12 cycles with a sample-barcoded 5' primer and J-beta primers. TCRdb processed the 5' RACE reads anew with MiXCR; each CDR3 protein has one entry. The repertoire holds 650,000 to 800,000 distinct CDR3 sequences, with under 45% as singletons. Points on this clonotype: The antigen remains unidentified.

This clonotype originated in a man in his sixties in good health. Sequencing input: blood.

CDR3 DNA: TGCAGCGTTGAAGACGGTATGAACTTCTATGGCTACACCTTC. Translating gives CSVEDGMNFYGYTF. The chain carries TRBV29-1 and TRBJ1-2; D is uncertain. The V and J ends lost 0 bases and 4 bases respectively, with 12 bases between them. Germline loops: CDR1 SQVTM, CDR2 ANQGSEA. This CDR3 is built from 14 residues.